Below are 12 T cell receptor beta chains sequenced from a single sample in a study of blood T cells in healthy people across ages. A sample-barcoded 5' primer and a J-beta primer mix were used in a second PCR of roughly 7 to 11 cycles. One entry per CDR3 protein, called by TCRdb with MiXCR from the 5' RACE reads. Seen here are 800,000 to 900,000 distinct CDR3 sequences, 62% observed once, and the top ten hold around 30%. Sequencing was done on a sample of blood. These TCRs come from a man aged 25 to 40 in good health.

This clonotype was recorded a few times. V usage is TRBV20-1 and J usage is TRBJ2-4; possibly TRBD2 for D (6 bases). The J call may be incorrect, as the DNA end agrees better with TRBJ2-7. The CDR3 spans 13 residues. Looked up from germline, CDR1 is DFQATT and CDR2 is SNEGSKA (reference sequence). In DNA, the CDR3 is TGCAGTGCTAGCGCGGACTACGCCTACGAGCAGTACTTC. Translation gives CSASADYAYEQYF.

This chain joins TRBV5-1 and TRBJ1-6, with 11 bases identical to TRBD1. Germline loops: CDR1 SGHRS, CDR2 YFSETQ. V shed 3 bases, J shed 0 bases, and the junction held 2 bases outside the gene matches. The CDR3 consists of 17 residues. The CDR3 DNA reads TGCGCCAGCAGCTCCGGGACAGGGGGCTCCTATAATTCACCCCTCCACTTT. Translated, it gives CASSSGTGGSYNSPLHF.

The chain employs TRBV4-2 and TRBJ1-1, with D perhaps matching TRBD1 (5 bases). Trimming removed 0 bases at V and 7 bases at J, with 15 bases between. Germline V CDR1 and CDR2: LGHNA, YNFKEQ. The CDR3 consists of 15 residues. CDR3 region: CASSQDGFGAVEAFF. The CDR3 DNA follows: TGTGCCAGCAGCCAAGACGGGTTCGGGGCCGTTGAAGCTTTCTTT.

Here the CDR3 DNA reads TGTGCCAGCAGTTTATTTTGGGACAGGGGGCTGGATGAGCAGTTCTTC. This encodes CASSLFWDRGLDEQFF. V is TRBV28 and J is TRBJ2-1; 12 positions match TRBD1. The germline CDR1 and CDR2 sequences are MDHEN and SYDVKM. The V segment lost 1 base and the J segment 8 bases; nucleotides outside the gene matches: 6. This CDR3 has 16 amino acids.

V is TRBV12-3 or TRBV12-4 and J is TRBJ2-1, with D maybe TRBD2 (5 bases). V shed 5 bases and J shed 2 bases, with 13 bases lying between them. This CDR3 is 15 amino acids long. The CDR3 sequence is CASSPPRVPYNEQFF. CDR3 DNA sequence: TGTGCCAGCAGTCCTCCGCGGGTACCCTACAATGAGCAGTTCTTC.

The chain employs TRBV6-5 and TRBJ2-3, with a possible D match to TRBD2 (6 bases). CDR1 is MNHEY, CDR2 SVGAGI, per germline. The V end was cut by 6 bases, the J end by 1 base, with 14 bases between. This CDR3 has 15 amino acids. The CDR3 bases are TGTGCCAGCAGACCTTGGGCTAGCGGCACAGATACGCAGTATTTT. It specifies CASRPWASGTDTQYF.

The chain uses TRBV27 and TRBJ1-6; the match to TRBD1 covers 10 bases. The CDR3 contains 13 residues. Germline V CDR1 and CDR2: MNHEY, SMNVEV (reference sequence). After removal of 8 bases from V and 10 bases from J, the junction contained 5 bases not matched to a gene. The CDR3 nucleotides are TGTGCCAGCTATCGGGACAGGGGCTCACCCCTCCACTTT. This translates into CASYRDRGSPLHF.

This rearrangement joins TRBV27 to TRBJ2-6; D gene unclear. The V gene's germline CDR1 is MNHEY and CDR2 SMNVEV (reference sequence). Trimming cost V 0 bases and J 3 bases, with 6 bases left between them. The CDR3 extends over 15 amino acids. DNA of the CDR3: TGTGCCAGCAGTTTATCGGGAAATGGGGCCAACGTCCTGACTTTC. Translation: CASSLSGNGANVLTF.

J is TRBJ2-5 and V is TRBV7-2; the match to TRBD1 covers 7 bases. Germline V lookup: CDR1 SGHTA, CDR2 FQGNSA. V lost 5 bases and J lost 11; bases outside the gene matches: 20. This CDR3 has 16 amino acids. The CDR3 sequence: CASSTGQAVGVRKQYF. The CDR3 DNA sequence: TGTGCCAGCAGCACTGGACAGGCGGTAGGGGTACGTAAGCAGTACTTC.

The chain combines TRBV4-2 with TRBJ1-1, with D unclear. Germline V gene lookup returns CDR1 LGHNA and CDR2 YNFKEQ. The germline V and J ends were trimmed by 1 base and 4 bases, with 10 bases remaining between them. The CDR3 totals 14 residues. CDR3 in DNA: TGTGCCAGCAGCCAAGTTATGGTTGGCACTGAAGCTTTCTTT. It translates to CASSQVMVGTEAFF.

This chain connects TRBV20-1 to TRBJ2-3; D may be TRBD2 (6 bases). V lost 7 bases and J 2 bases, leaving 10 bases between the germline ends. The CDR3 has 12 amino acids. Germline V gene sequence: CDR1 DFQATT, CDR2 SNEGSKA (reference sequence). The CDR3 DNA sequence: TGCAGTGGGAGGGAGGACACAGATACGCAGTATTTT. It encodes CSGREDTDTQYF.

The chain has TRBV9 and TRBJ2-4; the D call may be TRBD1 or TRBD2 (6 bases each). Gene TRBJ2-7 matches the end of the DNA better, so the J call may be wrong. The V gene's germline CDR1 is SGDLS and CDR2 YYNGEE. This CDR3 spans 15 amino acids. The CDR3 region has the DNA TGTGCCAGCAGCCTCCAATCGGGGGCGGGCTACGAGCAGTACTTC. It yields the protein CASSLQSGAGYEQYF.